A selection of T cell receptor beta chains follows, all from one sample in a study of shared clonotypes between healthy human individuals. Clones were sequenced by immunoSEQ multiplex PCR, and TCRdb holds only the in-frame ones, with some missing. The repertoire consists of over 700,000 clones, with approximately 72% occurring once and the leading ten covering under 2%. Sequenced input: memory CD4+ T cells sorted from blood. These receptor sequences come from a woman between 25 and 40 years old in good health. CDR3s include the opening cysteine and the closing phenylalanine or tryptophan. The order of the fields is V gene, J gene, clone size, D gene, CDR3 protein, CDR3 DNA. D genes are given only for firm matches. Clone size is shown for a subset of rows, as once, few, many or a class of expanded clone.

>TRBV5-1|TRBJ2-6|once|TRBD1
CASSGTGLSSGANVLTF
TGCGCCAGCAGCGGGACAGGCCTTAGCTCTGGGGCCAACGTCCTGACTTTC
>TRBV19|TRBJ2-7|few|-
CASRKTGLSYEQYF
TGTGCCAGTCGGAAAACAGGTCTCTCCTACGAGCAGTACTTC
>TRBV5-1|TRBJ2-1|-|-
CASSARGFADNEQFF
TGCGCCAGCAGCGCCAGGGGATTTGCCGACAATGAGCAGTTCTTC
>TRBV29-1|TRBJ2-5|-|TRBD1
CSVDGTGGIETQYF
TGCAGCGTTGATGGGACAGGGGGCATAGAGACCCAGTACTTC
>TRBV11-2|TRBJ2-2|many|-
CASSLASANTGELFF
TGTGCCAGCAGCTTAGCGAGCGCGAACACCGGGGAGCTGTTTTTT
>TRBV28|TRBJ1-5|-|TRBD1
CASSLWGTVYSNQPQHF
TGTGCCAGCAGTTTATGGGGGACAGTTTATAGCAATCAGCCCCAGCATTTT
>TRBV9|TRBJ2-2|-|TRBD1
CASSRDRVQGGELFF
TGTGCCAGCAGCCGGGACAGGGTTCAAGGCGGGGAGCTGTTTTTT
>TRBV23-1|TRBJ1-5|-|-
CASSQSVQQGNQPQHF
TGCGCCAGCAGTCAATCAGTCCAGCAGGGCAATCAGCCCCAGCATTTT
>TRBV7-8|TRBJ1-2|-|-
CATLAGPYGYTF
TGTGCCACCCTGGCGGGGCCCTATGGCTACACCTTC
>TRBV6-5|TRBJ1-1|-|TRBD1
CASSWTGGENTEAFF
TGTGCCAGCAGTTGGACAGGGGGCGAGAACACTGAAGCTTTCTTT
>TRBV25-1|TRBJ2-7|-|TRBD1
CASSETGARYEQYF
TGTGCCAGCAGCGAGACAGGGGCCCGCTACGAGCAGTACTTC
>TRBV18|TRBJ1-5|-|TRBD1
CASSSGQGMGQPQHF
TGTGCCAGCTCCTCGGGACAGGGGATGGGTCAGCCCCAGCATTTT
>TRBV7-9|TRBJ2-7|-|TRBD1
CASSRDVTTGTYEQYF
TGTGCCAGCAGTCGAGATGTGACGACAGGGACCTACGAGCAGTACTTC
>TRBV7-7|TRBJ2-7|-|-
CASSLGQGGGYEQYF
TGTGCCAGCAGCTTAGGACAGGGAGGGGGCTACGAGCAGTACTTC
>TRBV30|TRBJ2-3|-|-
CAFRSSAKDTQYF
TGTGCCTTCCGTTCTAGTGCAAAAGATACGCAGTATTTT
>TRBV18|TRBJ1-4|-|TRBD1
CASSPNRDRGHEKLFF
TGTGCCAGCTCACCCAACCGGGACAGGGGGCACGAAAAACTGTTTTTT
>TRBV7-2|TRBJ2-1|few|TRBD2
CASSFLPGLAGQNEQFF
TGTGCCAGCAGCTTTCTTCCGGGACTAGCGGGACAGAATGAGCAGTTCTTC
>TRBV28|TRBJ2-7|-|-
CASSSPGGGRSEQYF
TGTGCCAGCAGCTCCCCCGGCGGCGGGCGTAGCGAGCAGTACTTC
>TRBV27|TRBJ2-5|once|TRBD2
CASRRGGVETQYF
TGTGCCAGCCGTCGGGGGGGAGTCGAGACCCAGTACTTC
>TRBV7-9|TRBJ2-3|few|-
CASSSDSGSTDTQYF
TGTGCCAGCAGCTCCGACAGCGGGAGCACAGATACGCAGTATTTT
>TRBV6-5|TRBJ1-2|-|TRBD1
CASSYGPGGYGYTF
TGTGCCAGCAGCTACGGACCAGGGGGCTATGGCTACACCTTC
>TRBV6-1|TRBJ2-7|-|TRBD1
CASSTGTGTYEQYF
TGTGCCAGCAGTACCGGGACAGGGACCTACGAGCAGTACTTC